This entry describes one T cell receptor beta chain. This entry belongs to a study of shared clonotypes between healthy human individuals. Germline assignment: CDR1 SGHNT and CDR2 YYREEE (reference sequence). The length of the CDR3 is 13 residues. Between the trimmed V and J ends, which lost 0 bases and 13 bases, there was a span of 15 bases. Here immunoSEQ multiplex PCR was the method, and the copy in TCRdb shows in-frame clones only, minus some. The repertoire includes about 340,000 clones, more than 60% of them detected once, and 8% to 13% sits in the top ten. This TCR was recovered from a man between 25 and 39 years old in good health. The rearrangement uses TRBV5-4 and TRBJ2-3; D unclear. The material sequenced was memory CD4+ T cells sorted from blood. Subset described: CD45RA-negative fraction. CDR3 bases: TGTGCCAGCAGCTTGGGACCCCCTACAGTCGAGTATTTT. Its protein product is CASSLGPPTVEYF. Combining the CDR3 with reference TRBV5-4 and TRBJ2-3 gives the whole variable domain ETGVTQSPTHLIKTRGQQVTLRCSSQSGHNTVSWYQQALGQGPQFIFQYYREEENGRGNFPPRFSGLQFPNYSSELNVNALELDDSALYLCASSLGPPTVEYFGPGTRLTVL.